This T cell receptor (beta chain) is drawn from a study of cytomegalovirus exposure and HLA in healthy donors. The PCR ran on 60 Vbeta and 13 Jbeta primers. Assay: immunoSEQ multiplex PCR; the TCRdb copy retains only in-frame clones and omits some. Among over 120,000 clones listed, around 75% were seen once. This clone was recorded a few times. Its antigen is unidentified. Study-wide points: The authors listed 164 TCR beta chains as cytomegalovirus-associated.

Germline CDR1 LGHNA, CDR2 YNFKEQ. V lost 8 bases and J lost 0, with 5 bases in between. CDR3 size: 12 residues. The material sequenced was PBMCs. The receptor comes from a man aged 25 to 40 in good health and CMV-seronegative. The rearrangement links TRBV4-2 to TRBJ1-5; D not resolved. CDR3 nucleotide sequence: TGTGCCAGCTCAAATAGCAATCAGCCCCAGCATTTT. Translation gives CASSNSNQPQHF.